The sequence of this T cell receptor (beta chain) was determined in a study of blood T cells in healthy people across ages. Points from the study as a whole: Unsorted PBMCs blocked a conclusive comparison of naive and antigen-experienced cells.

About this clonotype itself: Its antigen remains unknown. One end of the junction fails to match germline, which may point to a read error.

The CDR3 runs to 13 residues. CDR1 is SGHRS and CDR2 is YFSETQ in the germline V gene. With a J-beta primer mix and a sample-barcoded 5' primer, a second PCR ran about 6 to 11 cycles. TCRdb passed the 5' RACE reads through MiXCR, listing each CDR3 protein once. The data contain roughly 500,000 distinct CDR3 sequences, about 26% of them singletons. Sequenced sample: blood. The receptor's source is a woman aged 70 to 79 in good health. This chain connects TRBV5-1 to TRBJ2-7; D is uncertain. The DNA of the CDR3 is TGCGCCAGCAGCTTGCCAGGTGGGTTCGAGCAGTGCTTC. This codes for CASSLPGGFEQCF. Full variable domain (rest looked up from reference TRBV5-1 and TRBJ2-7): KAGVTQTPRYLIKTRGQQVTLSCSPISGHRSVSWYQQTPGQGLQFLFEYFSETQRNKGNFPGRFSGRQFSNSRSEMNVSTLELGDSALYLCASSLPGGFEQCFGPGTRLTVT.